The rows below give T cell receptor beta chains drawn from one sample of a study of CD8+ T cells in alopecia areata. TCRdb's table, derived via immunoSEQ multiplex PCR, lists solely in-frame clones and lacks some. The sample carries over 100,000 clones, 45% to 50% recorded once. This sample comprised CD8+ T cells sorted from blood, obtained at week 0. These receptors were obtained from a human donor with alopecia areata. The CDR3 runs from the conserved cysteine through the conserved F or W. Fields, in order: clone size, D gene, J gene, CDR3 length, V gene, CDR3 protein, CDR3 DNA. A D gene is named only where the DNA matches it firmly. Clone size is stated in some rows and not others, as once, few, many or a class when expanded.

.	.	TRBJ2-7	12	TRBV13	CASSLMSYEQYF	TGTGCCAGCAGCTTAATGAGCTACGAGCAGTACTTC
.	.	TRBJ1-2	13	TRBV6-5	CASSHDGVNGYTF	TGTGCCAGCAGCCATGACGGAGTAAATGGCTACACCTTC
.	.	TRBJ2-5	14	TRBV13	CASSLVPDQETQYF	TGTGCCAGCAGCTTAGTCCCAGACCAAGAGACCCAGTACTTC
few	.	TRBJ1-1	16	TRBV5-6	CASESSIAQWSAEAFF	TGTGCCAGCGAATCCTCCATTGCTCAATGGTCGGCTGAAGCTTTCTTT
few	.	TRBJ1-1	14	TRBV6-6	CASSYSTENTEAFF	TGTGCCAGCAGTTACTCGACAGAGAACACTGAAGCTTTCTTT
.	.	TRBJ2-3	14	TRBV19	CASSRQGYADTQYF	TGTGCCAGTAGCAGGCAGGGGTACGCAGATACGCAGTATTTT
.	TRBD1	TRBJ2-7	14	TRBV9	CASSVGQGWDEQYF	TGTGCCAGCAGCGTAGGACAGGGTTGGGACGAGCAGTACTTC
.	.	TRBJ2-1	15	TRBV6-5	CASRSGDGSYNEQFF	TGTGCCAGCAGGTCAGGGGATGGCTCCTACAATGAGCAGTTCTTC
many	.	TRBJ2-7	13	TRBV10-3	CAISLDGSYEQYF	TGTGCCATCAGTTTGGACGGTTCCTACGAGCAGTACTTC
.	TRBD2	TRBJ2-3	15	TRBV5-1	CASSLGLADTDTQYF	TGCGCCAGCAGCTTGGGCCTAGCGGACACAGATACGCAGTATTTT
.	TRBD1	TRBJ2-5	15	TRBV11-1	CASSPKTGARETQYF	TGTGCCAGCAGCCCCAAGACAGGGGCGAGGGAGACCCAGTACTTC